This is a list of T cell receptor beta chains from one sample in a study of T cell responses to AZD1222 COVID-19 vaccine. Sequencing used immunoSEQ multiplex PCR; TCRdb keeps in-frame clones, though not all of them. The repertoire includes around 130,000 clones, 85% to 90% of them detected once, and 10% to 15% sits in the top ten. Here the sequenced sample was peripheral blood, taken on day 0 of AZD1222 vaccination. All receptors come from an adult in good health. Each CDR3 is given with its conserved first and last residue. Fields, in order: J gene, clone size, V gene, D gene, CDR3 protein, CDR3 DNA. D genes are given only for firm matches. A clone size is listed for some rows: how often the clone was seen (once, few, many), or a class if it is expanded.

j_gene: TRBJ1-1
abundance: -
v_gene: TRBV4-1
d_gene: TRBD1
CDR3aa: CASSQTPYGGTENTEAFF
CDR3nt: TGCGCCAGCAGCCAAACCCCCTATGGAGGGACAGAGAACACTGAAGCTTTCTTT

j_gene: TRBJ2-3
abundance: -
v_gene: TRBV24-1
d_gene: TRBD2
CDR3aa: CATSDLVSGGDTQYF
CDR3nt: TGTGCCACCAGTGATTTGGTTTCGGGGGGGGATACGCAGTATTTT

j_gene: TRBJ2-2
abundance: few
v_gene: TRBV19
d_gene: -
CDR3aa: CASNAGETGELFF
CDR3nt: TGTGCCAGTAATGCAGGGGAGACCGGGGAGCTGTTTTTT

j_gene: TRBJ2-7
abundance: -
v_gene: TRBV2
d_gene: TRBD1
CDR3aa: CASSAAGRQGVSEQYF
CDR3nt: TGTGCCAGCAGTGCAGCCGGCAGACAGGGGGTGAGCGAGCAGTACTTC

j_gene: TRBJ1-5
abundance: -
v_gene: TRBV19
d_gene: -
CDR3aa: CASSNRQLNQPQHF
CDR3nt: TGTGCCAGTAGTAACAGACAGCTTAATCAGCCCCAGCATTTT

j_gene: TRBJ2-5
abundance: -
v_gene: TRBV12-5
d_gene: TRBD1
CDR3aa: CASGPGTARQETQYF
CDR3nt: TGTGCTAGTGGTCCGGGGACAGCCCGCCAAGAGACCCAGTACTTC

j_gene: TRBJ2-2
abundance: -
v_gene: TRBV7-9
d_gene: -
CDR3aa: CAAGRNTGELFF
CDR3nt: TGTGCAGCAGGGAGGAACACCGGGGAGCTGTTTTTT

j_gene: TRBJ2-7
abundance: -
v_gene: TRBV18
d_gene: -
CDR3aa: CASSPGAGRGEQYF
CDR3nt: TGTGCCAGCTCACCAGGGGCAGGTAGGGGCGAGCAGTACTTC

j_gene: TRBJ1-4
abundance: -
v_gene: TRBV12-3/TRBV12-4
d_gene: -
CDR3aa: CACKDRWNEKLFF
CDR3nt: TGTGCCTGCAAAGACAGGTGGAATGAAAAACTGTTTTTT

j_gene: TRBJ1-5
abundance: -
v_gene: TRBV30
d_gene: TRBD1
CDR3aa: CAWSTTGDSQPQHF
CDR3nt: TGTGCCTGGAGTACTACAGGGGATTCTCAGCCCCAGCATTTT

j_gene: TRBJ1-5
abundance: -
v_gene: TRBV18
d_gene: TRBD1
CDR3aa: CASSRGTGDQPQHF
CDR3nt: TGTGCCAGCTCACGGGGGACAGGGGATCAGCCCCAGCATTTT

j_gene: TRBJ2-2
abundance: -
v_gene: TRBV6-5
d_gene: TRBD1
CDR3aa: CASSWTGGRSGELFF
CDR3nt: TGTGCCAGCAGTTGGACAGGGGGCAGAAGCGGGGAGCTGTTTTTT

j_gene: TRBJ1-2
abundance: -
v_gene: TRBV4-2
d_gene: TRBD1
CDR3aa: CASGQGSTYGYTF
CDR3nt: TGTGCCAGCGGACAGGGCTCTACCTATGGCTACACCTTC

j_gene: TRBJ1-3
abundance: -
v_gene: TRBV28
d_gene: -
CDR3aa: CASSLTGRNTIYF
CDR3nt: TGTGCCAGCAGTTTAACAGGGAGAAACACCATATATTTT

j_gene: TRBJ1-2
abundance: large
v_gene: TRBV25-1
d_gene: -
CDR3aa: CASSDYGRGENGYTF
CDR3nt: TGTGCCAGCAGTGATTACGGCAGGGGAGAGAATGGCTACACCTTC

j_gene: TRBJ2-1
abundance: -
v_gene: TRBV9
d_gene: -
CDR3aa: CASSPGGGSVDNEQFF
CDR3nt: TGTGCCAGCAGCCCAGGGGGGGGTTCTGTGGACAATGAGCAGTTCTTC

j_gene: TRBJ2-2
abundance: -
v_gene: TRBV24-1
d_gene: -
CDR3aa: CATSDSTLEPGGELFF
CDR3nt: TGTGCCACCAGTGATTCGACTTTGGAACCGGGCGGGGAGCTGTTTTTT

j_gene: TRBJ1-5
abundance: -
v_gene: TRBV28
d_gene: -
CDR3aa: CASTHIPQDSNQPQHF
CDR3nt: TGTGCCAGCACCCATATTCCCCAAGATAGCAATCAGCCCCAGCATTTT